These 10 T cell receptor beta chains originate from one sample sequenced in a study of cytomegalovirus exposure and HLA in healthy donors. Sequenced by immunoSEQ multiplex PCR; TCRdb stores in-frame clones only, minus some. The sample records 95,000 to 150,000 clones, around nine tenths being singletons. The sample taken for sequencing was PBMCs. The receptor set was obtained from a woman aged 18-29 years in good health and CMV-seropositive.

As regards this clone: Different DNA sequences within this sample yield the same CDR3. The V gene is TRBV7-2, the J gene TRBJ2-5; no firm D call. The germline CDR1 and CDR2 sequences are SGHTA and FQGNSA. This CDR3 comprises 13 residues. The germline V and J ends were trimmed by 1 base and 4 bases, with 7 bases remaining between them. The CDR3, as DNA: TGTGCCAGCAGCTTAGGAGTCCGAGAGACCCAGTACTTC. It translates to CASSLGVRETQYF.

The chain combines TRBV7-2 with TRBJ2-5; 13 nucleotides line up with TRBD2. The CDR3 spans 14 residues. Germline V gene lookup returns CDR1 SGHTA and CDR2 FQGNSA. The ends lost 6 bases at V and 4 bases at J; junction bases unmatched: 2. CDR3 sequence (DNA): TGTGCCAGCAGGGGGACTAGCGGGACAGAGACCCAGTACTTC. The encoded protein is CASRGTSGTETQYF.

This clone was detected once. The V and J genes are TRBV6-5 and TRBJ1-1; D is uncertain. V was trimmed by 11 bases and J by 4 bases, leaving 11 bases between them. Per the germline V gene, CDR1 is MNHEY and CDR2 is SVGAGI. The CDR3 is 11 amino acids. CDR3 sequence (DNA): TGTGCCGCCAGGCGTGGCACTGAAGCTTTCTTT. Residues: CAARRGTEAFF.

J is TRBJ2-7 and V is TRBV5-1; maybe TRBD1 (6 bases). The CDR3 extends over 13 amino acids. V dropped 6 bases and J dropped 2 bases, with 12 bases sitting between them. Germline CDR1 is SGHRS and CDR2 is YFSETQ. CDR3 DNA: TGCGCCAGCACCTCAGACAGGACCTACGAGCAGTACTTC. Translating gives CASTSDRTYEQYF.

In this sample, this clone turned up once. V gene TRBV6-5 combines with J gene TRBJ1-1; D is possibly TRBD1 (5 bases). The V gene's germline CDR1 is MNHEY and CDR2 SVGAGI. V gave up 6 bases and J gave up 2 bases, with 16 bases separating them. The CDR3 covers 15 residues. The CDR3 loop reads CASSRGSYLNTEAFF. CDR3 in DNA: TGTGCCAGCAGCCGGGGGTCATATTTAAACACTGAAGCTTTCTTT.

The rearrangement uses TRBV27 and TRBJ1-2; 10 nucleotides agree with TRBD1. The CDR3 runs to 14 residues. Unmatched junction bases numbered 7, after V lost 5 bases and J lost 7 bases. Germline V gene data show CDR1 as MNHEY and CDR2 as SMNVEV (reference sequence). The CDR3 bases are TGTGCCAGCAGTCAGTTTGGACAGGGGGGTGGCTACACCTTC. The encoded protein is CASSQFGQGGGYTF.

The chain recombines TRBV19 with TRBJ1-1, with unresolved D. Germline CDR1 LNHDA, CDR2 SQIVND (reference sequence). The V end was cut by 7 bases, the J end by 4 bases, with 7 bases between. This CDR3 region has 11 residues. The CDR3 loop reads CASNSRTEAFF. The CDR3 DNA follows: TGTGCCAGTAACTCCCGCACTGAAGCTTTCTTT.

The genes are TRBV2 and TRBJ2-5; 8 bases are shared with TRBD1. This CDR3 is 14 amino acids long. CDR1 and CDR2 (germline): SNHLY, FYNNEI. The trim removed 3 bases at V and 2 bases at J, leaving 2 bases unmatched. The CDR3 nucleotides are TGTGCCAGCAGTGAGGACAGGGCGCAAGAGACCCAGTACTTC. It specifies CASSEDRAQETQYF.

This chain uses TRBV6-1 with TRBJ1-1; D uncertain. Trimming took 1 base from V and 0 from J, leaving 3 bases between them. This CDR3 region has 13 residues. Germline loops: CDR1 MNHNS, CDR2 SASEGT. As DNA, the CDR3 is TGTGCCAGCAGTGAAGTAGTGAACACTGAAGCTTTCTTT. This encodes CASSEVVNTEAFF.

The chain uses TRBV2 and TRBJ2-7, with 9 bases matching TRBD1. V shed 5 bases and J 6 bases; nucleotides not matched to a gene: 8. This CDR3 comprises 14 residues. Germline values: CDR1 SNHLY, CDR2 FYNNEI. CDR3 in DNA: TGTGCCAGCAGTCGGACAGGGGATATTGGCGAGCAGTACTTC. This sequence encodes CASSRTGDIGEQYF. Full variable domain (missing parts from reference TRBV2 and TRBJ2-7): EPEVTQTPSHQVTQMGQEVILRCVPISNHLYFYWYRQILGQKVEFLVSFYNNEISEKSEIFDDQFSVERPDGSNFTLKIRSTKLEDSAMYFCASSRTGDIGEQYFGPGTRLTVT.